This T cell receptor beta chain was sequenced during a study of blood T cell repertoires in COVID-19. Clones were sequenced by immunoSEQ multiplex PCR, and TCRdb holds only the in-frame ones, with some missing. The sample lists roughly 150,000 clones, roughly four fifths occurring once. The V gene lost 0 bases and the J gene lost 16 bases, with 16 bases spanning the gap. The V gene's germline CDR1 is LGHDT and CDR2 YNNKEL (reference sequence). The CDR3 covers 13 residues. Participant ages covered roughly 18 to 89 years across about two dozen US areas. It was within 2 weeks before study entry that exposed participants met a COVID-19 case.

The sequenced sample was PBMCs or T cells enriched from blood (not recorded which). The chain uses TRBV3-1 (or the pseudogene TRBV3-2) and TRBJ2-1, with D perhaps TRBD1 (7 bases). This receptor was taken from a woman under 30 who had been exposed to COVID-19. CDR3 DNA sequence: TGTGCCAGCAGCCAAGATAGGGGGCGGGACCAATTCTTC. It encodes CASSQDRGRDQFF.